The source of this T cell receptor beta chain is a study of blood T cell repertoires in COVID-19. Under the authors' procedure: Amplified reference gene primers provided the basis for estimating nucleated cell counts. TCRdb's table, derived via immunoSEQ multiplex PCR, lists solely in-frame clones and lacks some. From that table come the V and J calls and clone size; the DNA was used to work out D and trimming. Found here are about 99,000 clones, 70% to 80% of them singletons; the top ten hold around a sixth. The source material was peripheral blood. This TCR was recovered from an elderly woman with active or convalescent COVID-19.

CDR3 coding DNA: TGTGCCAGCAGTGAAGTAGGGGGTTACTCTAGCACAGATACGCAGTATTTT. Its protein product is CASSEVGGYSSTDTQYF. The J gene is TRBJ2-3, the V gene TRBV6-1, with D perhaps TRBD1 (6 bases). Trimming stripped 1 base from V and 0 bases from J, with 14 bases between. CDR3 size: 17 residues. Germline V gene sequence: CDR1 MNHNS, CDR2 SASEGT.